Reported below is one T cell receptor beta chain. Its antigen is unknown. The V gene's germline CDR1 is SGHRS and CDR2 YFSETQ. The CDR3 contains 13 residues. V was cut by 3 bases and J by 8 bases, with 12 bases left in between. The authors loaded around 190 ng DNA, 25,000 to 30,000 T cell genomes, into sorted-subset replicate PCRs. Here immunoSEQ multiplex PCR was the method, and the copy in TCRdb shows in-frame clones only, minus some. Of about 2.3 million clones listed, roughly 90% are singletons. The data originate from a study of shared clonotypes between healthy human individuals. Study results and limitations: Among non-shared clonotypes, generation probabilities were lower than among those shared by all four donors.

The chain carries TRBV5-1 and TRBJ2-1; the D is unclear. Sequenced: naive CD4+ T cells from PBMCs. Documented subset: CD45RA+ positively selected. This clonotype originated in a young man in good health. Some clones in this sample may be carry-over from other donors' samples. This chain's CDR3 is CASSSLEFDEQFF. Written as DNA, the CDR3 is TGCGCCAGCAGCTCCCTAGAATTTGATGAGCAGTTCTTC.